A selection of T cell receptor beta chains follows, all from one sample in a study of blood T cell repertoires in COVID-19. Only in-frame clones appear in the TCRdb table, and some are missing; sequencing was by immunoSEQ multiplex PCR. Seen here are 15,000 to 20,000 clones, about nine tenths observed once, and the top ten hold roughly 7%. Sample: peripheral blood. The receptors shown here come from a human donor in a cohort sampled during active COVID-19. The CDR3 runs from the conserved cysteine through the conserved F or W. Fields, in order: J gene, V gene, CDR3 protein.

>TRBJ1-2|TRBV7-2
CASSLLAPHGYTF
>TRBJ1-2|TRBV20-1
CSANEDRSYGYTF
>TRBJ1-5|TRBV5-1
CASSLVGPNQPQHF
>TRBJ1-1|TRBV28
CASSNLQGQAFF
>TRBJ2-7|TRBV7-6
CASSLASGGAGDEQYF
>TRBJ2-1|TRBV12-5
CASGLVVGGTGSYNEQFF
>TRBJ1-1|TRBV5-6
CASILQGAMNTEAFF
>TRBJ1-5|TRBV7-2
CASSLWGQGGNQPQHF
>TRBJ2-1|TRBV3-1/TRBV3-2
CASSQRGGSYNEQFF
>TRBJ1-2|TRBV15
CATSRAGINYGYTF
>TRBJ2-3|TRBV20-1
CSASMRGGTDTQYF
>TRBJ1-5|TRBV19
CATTTGGNQPQHF
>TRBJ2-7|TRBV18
CASSSTTGDRYEQYF
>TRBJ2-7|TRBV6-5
CASSQTFSSYEQYF
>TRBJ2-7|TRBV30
CAWSVGLGAYEQYF
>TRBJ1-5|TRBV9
CASSQTGGNQPQHF
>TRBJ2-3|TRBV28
CASSFQGGGTDTQYF
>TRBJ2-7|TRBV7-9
CASSLGRGYEQYF
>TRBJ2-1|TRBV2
CASASGVTYNEQFF
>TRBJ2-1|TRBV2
CASRSSGLYNEQFF
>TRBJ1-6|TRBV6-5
CASSRDRQVGMYLHF
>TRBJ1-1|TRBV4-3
CASSLTGNTEAFF
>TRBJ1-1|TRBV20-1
CSARDRVEAFF
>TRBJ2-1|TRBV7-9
CASSSTGFTYYNEQFF
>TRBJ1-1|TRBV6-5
CASMQGAQTEAFF
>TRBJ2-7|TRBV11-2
CASSLRRQGTYEQYF
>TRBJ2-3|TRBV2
CASMGGGTDTQYF
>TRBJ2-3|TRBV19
CASRKAGPADTQYF
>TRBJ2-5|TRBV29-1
CSVDGTGLQTQYF
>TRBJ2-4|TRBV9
CASSVDPLAGARSKNIQYF
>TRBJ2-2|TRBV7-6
CASSQTSGTGELFF
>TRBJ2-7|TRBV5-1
CASSSKRENSNEQYF
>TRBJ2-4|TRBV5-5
CASSLGTPRNIQYF
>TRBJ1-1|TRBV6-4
CASSTTPTGNTEAFF
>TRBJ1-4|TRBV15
CATSRDRIEGLGEKLFF
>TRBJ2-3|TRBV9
CASSPARSSSTDAQYF
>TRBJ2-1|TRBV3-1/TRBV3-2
CASRGQGSYNEQFF
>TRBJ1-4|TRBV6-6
CASRDRGRGEKLFF